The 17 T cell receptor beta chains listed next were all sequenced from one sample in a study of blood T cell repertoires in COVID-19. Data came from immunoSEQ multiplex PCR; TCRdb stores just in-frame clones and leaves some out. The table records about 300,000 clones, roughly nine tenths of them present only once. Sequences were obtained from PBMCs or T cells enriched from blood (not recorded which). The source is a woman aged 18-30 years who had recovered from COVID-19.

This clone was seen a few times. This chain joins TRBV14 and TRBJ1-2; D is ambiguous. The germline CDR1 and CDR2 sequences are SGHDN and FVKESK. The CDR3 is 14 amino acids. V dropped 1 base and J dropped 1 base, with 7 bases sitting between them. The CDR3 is CASSQVHNNYGYTF. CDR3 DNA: TGTGCCAGCAGCCAAGTACACAATAACTATGGCTACACCTTC.

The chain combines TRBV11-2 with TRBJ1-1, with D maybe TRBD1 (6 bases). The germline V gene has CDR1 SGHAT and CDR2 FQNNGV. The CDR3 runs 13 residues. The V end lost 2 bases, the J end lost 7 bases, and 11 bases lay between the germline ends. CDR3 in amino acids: CASSLWTEHEAFF. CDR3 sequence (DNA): TGTGCCAGCAGCTTATGGACAGAACATGAAGCTTTCTTT.

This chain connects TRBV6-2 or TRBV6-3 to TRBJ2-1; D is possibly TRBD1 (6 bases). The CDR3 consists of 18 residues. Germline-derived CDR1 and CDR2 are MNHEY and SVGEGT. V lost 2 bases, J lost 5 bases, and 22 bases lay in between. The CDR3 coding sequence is TGTGCCAGCAGTTACACGACCTGGACAGCCGAGGATAACAATGAGCAGTTCTTC. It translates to CASSYTTWTAEDNNEQFF.

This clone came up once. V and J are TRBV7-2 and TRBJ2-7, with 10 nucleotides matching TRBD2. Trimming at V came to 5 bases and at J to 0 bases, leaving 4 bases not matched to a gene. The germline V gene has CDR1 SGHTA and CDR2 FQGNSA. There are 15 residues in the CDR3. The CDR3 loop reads CASSPRLAGSYEQYF. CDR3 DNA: TGTGCCAGCAGCCCCCGACTAGCGGGCTCCTACGAGCAGTACTTC.

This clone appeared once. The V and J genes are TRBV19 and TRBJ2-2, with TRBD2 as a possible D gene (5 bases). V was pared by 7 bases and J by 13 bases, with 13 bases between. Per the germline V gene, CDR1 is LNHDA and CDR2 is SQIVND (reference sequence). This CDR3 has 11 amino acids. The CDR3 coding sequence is TGTGCCAGTATCAGCGAGGGTTGGCTGTTTTTT. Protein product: CASISEGWLFF.

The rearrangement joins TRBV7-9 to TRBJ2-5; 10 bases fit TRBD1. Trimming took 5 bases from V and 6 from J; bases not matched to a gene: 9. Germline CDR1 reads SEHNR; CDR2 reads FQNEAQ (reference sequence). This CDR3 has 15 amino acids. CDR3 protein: CASSKEGQGGKTQYF. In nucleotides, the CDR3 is TGTGCCAGCAGCAAAGAAGGACAGGGGGGGAAGACCCAGTACTTC.

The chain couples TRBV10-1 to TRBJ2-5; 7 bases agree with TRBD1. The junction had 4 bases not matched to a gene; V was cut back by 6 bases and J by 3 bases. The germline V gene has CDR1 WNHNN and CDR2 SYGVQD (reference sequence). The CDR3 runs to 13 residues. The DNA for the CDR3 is TGCGCCAGCAGCGGAACAGGGGAAGAGACCCAGTACTTC. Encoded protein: CASSGTGEETQYF.

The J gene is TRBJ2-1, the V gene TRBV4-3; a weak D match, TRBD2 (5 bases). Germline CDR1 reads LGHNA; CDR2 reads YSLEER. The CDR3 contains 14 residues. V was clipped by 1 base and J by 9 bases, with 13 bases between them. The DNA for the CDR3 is TGCGCCAGCAGCCAAGTGGTCGGGGTTAGTGAGCAGTTCTTC. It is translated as CASSQVVGVSEQFF.

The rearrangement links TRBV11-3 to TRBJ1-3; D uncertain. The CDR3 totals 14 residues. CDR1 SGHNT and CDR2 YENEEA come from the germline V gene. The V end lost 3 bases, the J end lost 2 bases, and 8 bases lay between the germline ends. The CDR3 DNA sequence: TGTGCCAGCAGCTTTGGGGAGACTGGAAACACCATATATTTT. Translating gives CASSFGETGNTIYF.

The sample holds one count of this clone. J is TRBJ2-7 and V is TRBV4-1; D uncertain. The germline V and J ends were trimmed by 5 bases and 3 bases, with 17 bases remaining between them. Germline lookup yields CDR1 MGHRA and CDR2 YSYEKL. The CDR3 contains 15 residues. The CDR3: CASSSVTTLSYEQYF. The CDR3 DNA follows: TGCGCCAGCAGCTCCGTGACAACTCTGAGCTACGAGCAGTACTTC.

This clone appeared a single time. The CDR3: CASGRVGQFF. CDR3 nucleotides: TGTGCCAGCGGTCGGGTTGGGCAGTTCTTC. This chain links TRBV21-1 with TRBJ2-1; TRBD2, as called in the table, went unchecked against the DNA. TRBV21-1 counts as a pseudogene. CDR3 length equals 10 residues.

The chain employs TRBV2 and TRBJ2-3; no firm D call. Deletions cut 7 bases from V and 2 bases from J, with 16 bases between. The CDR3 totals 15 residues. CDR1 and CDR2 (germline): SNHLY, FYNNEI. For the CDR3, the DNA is TGTGCCAGCAATGACGTCAGCGCCAACACAGATACGCAGTATTTT. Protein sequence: CASNDVSANTDTQYF.

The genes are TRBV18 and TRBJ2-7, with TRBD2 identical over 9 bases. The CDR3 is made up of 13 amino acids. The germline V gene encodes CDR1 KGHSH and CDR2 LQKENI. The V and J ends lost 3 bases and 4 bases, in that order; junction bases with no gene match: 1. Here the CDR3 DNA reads TGTGCCAGCTCACCTAGCGGGAGATACGAGCAGTACTTC. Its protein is CASSPSGRYEQYF.

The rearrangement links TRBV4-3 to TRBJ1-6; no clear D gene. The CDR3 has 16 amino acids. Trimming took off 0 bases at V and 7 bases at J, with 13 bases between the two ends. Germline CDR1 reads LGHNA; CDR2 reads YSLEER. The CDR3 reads CASSQDLAGSNSPLHF. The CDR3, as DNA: TGCGCCAGCAGCCAAGATCTTGCGGGGAGCAATTCACCCCTCCACTTT.

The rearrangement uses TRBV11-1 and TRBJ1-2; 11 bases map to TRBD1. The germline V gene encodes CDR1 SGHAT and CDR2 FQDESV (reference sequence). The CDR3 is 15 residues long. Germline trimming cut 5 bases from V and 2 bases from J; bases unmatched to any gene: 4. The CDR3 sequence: CASSPGQGVNYGYTF. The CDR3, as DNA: TGTGCCAGCAGCCCGGGACAGGGGGTAAACTATGGCTACACCTTC.

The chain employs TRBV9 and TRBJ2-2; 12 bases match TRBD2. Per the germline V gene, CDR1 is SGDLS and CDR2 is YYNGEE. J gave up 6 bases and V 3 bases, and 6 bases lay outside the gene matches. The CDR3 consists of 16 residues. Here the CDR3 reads CASSEWGLAGAGELFF. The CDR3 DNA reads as TGTGCCAGCAGCGAGTGGGGACTAGCGGGTGCCGGGGAGCTGTTTTTT.

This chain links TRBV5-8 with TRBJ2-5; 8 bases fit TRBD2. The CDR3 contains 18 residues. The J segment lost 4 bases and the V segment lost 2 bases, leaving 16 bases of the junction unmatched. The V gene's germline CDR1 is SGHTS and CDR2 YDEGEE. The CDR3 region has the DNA TGTGCCAGCAGCTTAGGGTCCTATAGCGGGACCCTGCCAGAGACCCAGTACTTC. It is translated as CASSLGSYSGTLPETQYF.